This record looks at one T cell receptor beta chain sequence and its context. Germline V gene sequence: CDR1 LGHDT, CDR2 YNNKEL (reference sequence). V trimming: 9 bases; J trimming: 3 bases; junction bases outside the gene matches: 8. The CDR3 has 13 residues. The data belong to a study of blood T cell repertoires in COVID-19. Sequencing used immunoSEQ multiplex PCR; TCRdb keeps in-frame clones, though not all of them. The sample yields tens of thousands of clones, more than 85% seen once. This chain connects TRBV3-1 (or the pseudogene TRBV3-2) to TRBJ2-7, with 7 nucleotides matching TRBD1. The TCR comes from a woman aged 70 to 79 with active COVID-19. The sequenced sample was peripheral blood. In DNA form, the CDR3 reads TGTGCCAGTCAGGACAGGTTCTACTACGAGCAGTACTTC. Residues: CASQDRFYYEQYF.